This entry lists 28 T cell receptor beta chains sequenced from one sample in a study of T-cell reconstitution after alpha-beta-depleted transplantation in children. For TCRbeta, the library was prepared with unique molecular identifiers. MiXCR, applied by TCRdb to the PCR reads, yields one record per CDR3 protein. The table lists 530,000 or so distinct CDR3 sequences, around 27% of them singletons. The material sequenced was PBMCs, taken before TCRalphabeta/CD19-depleted stem cell transplant. These receptors were collected from a boy under three years old with Wiskott-Aldrich syndrome, due to receive a stem cell transplant.

This clonotype occurred a few times. The chain links TRBV11-2 to TRBJ2-3; D unclear. Germline CDR1 is SGHAT and CDR2 is FQNNGV. Trimming removed 0 bases from V and 1 base from J, with 5 bases in between. This CDR3 has 14 amino acids. Here the CDR3 DNA reads TGTGCCAGCAGCTTAGAATTCGGCACAGATACGCAGTATTTT. Its translation is CASSLEFGTDTQYF.

This clonotype has a count of ten or more. The chain couples TRBV5-8 to TRBJ1-6; D may be TRBD1 (5 bases). V lost 4 bases, J lost 4 bases, and 15 bases lay in between. CDR3 size: 16 residues. The germline V gene encodes CDR1 SGHTS and CDR2 YDEGEE. The CDR3 coding sequence is TGTGCCAGCAGCCCGGGACCGAGACGTTATAATTCACCCCTCCACTTT. As protein: CASSPGPRRYNSPLHF. Together with reference TRBV5-8 and TRBJ1-6, the CDR3 gives the full variable domain: EAGVTQSPTHLIKTRGQQATLRCSPISGHTSVYWYQQALGLGLQFLLWYDEGEERNRGNFPPRFSGRQFPNYSSELNVNALELEDSALYLCASSPGPRRYNSPLHFGNGTRLTVT.

This clonotype was observed a few times. The chain employs TRBV5-1 and TRBJ2-1, with 7 nucleotides matching TRBD2. The CDR3 loop spans 16 amino acids. The V gene end was trimmed by 0 bases and the J gene end by 6 bases; junction bases not matched to a gene: 9. CDR1 is SGHRS, CDR2 YFSETQ, per germline. The CDR3 bases are TGCGCCAGCAGCTTGGATGGCGGGAGAAGGTTCAATGAGCAGTTCTTC. It translates to CASSLDGGRRFNEQFF.

The chain has TRBV5-1 and TRBJ2-6, with 7 positions matching TRBD1. The V gene end was trimmed by 0 bases and the J gene end by 0 bases; junction bases not matched to a gene: 6. This CDR3 region has 18 residues. CDR1 SGHRS and CDR2 YFSETQ come from the germline V gene. This CDR3 reads CASSLGAGGVSGANVLTF. DNA for the CDR3: TGCGCCAGCAGCTTGGGGGCAGGGGGAGTCTCTGGGGCCAACGTCCTGACTTTC.

This clonotype showed up many times. Written as DNA, the CDR3 is TGCAGTGCTAGCGGGAGAAGCACAGATACGCAGTATTTT. This translates into CSASGRSTDTQYF. The V call is TRBV20-1, the J call TRBJ2-3; weak D call: TRBD2 (6 bases). Germline values: CDR1 DFQATT, CDR2 SNEGSKA (reference sequence). V lost 3 bases, J lost 0 bases, and 7 bases lay in between. The CDR3 totals 13 residues.

Notes on this clonotype: A much larger clone differs by one base, so this may be a read error. CDR3 bases: TGCGCCAGCAGCTTAGTACCAGGGGGCAGAAACATTCAGTACTTC. Protein product: CASSLVPGGRNIQYF. This chain joins TRBV5-1 and TRBJ2-4; 8 nucleotides align to TRBD1. The V gene's germline CDR1 is SGHRS and CDR2 YFSETQ. The length of the CDR3 is 15 residues. Trimming removed 2 bases from V and 6 bases from J; junction bases left unmatched: 7.

A few counts support this clonotype. The chain recombines TRBV29-1 with TRBJ2-3, with 10 positions matching TRBD2. The CDR3 totals 14 residues. Germline CDR1 and CDR2: SQVTM and ANQGSEA. V shed 6 bases, J shed 0 bases, and the junction held 3 bases outside the gene matches. The CDR3 is CSVATSGSTDTQYF. For the CDR3, the DNA is TGCAGCGTGGCGACTAGCGGGAGCACAGATACGCAGTATTTT.

The sample holds a few counts of this clonotype. In DNA form, the CDR3 reads TGCAGTGCTAGAGTTCTTTGGAGCAACGACGAGCAGTACTTC. Its protein is CSARVLWSNDEQYF. The V and J genes are TRBV20-1 and TRBJ2-7, with D uncertain. V was clipped by 1 base and J by 5 bases, with 15 bases between them. Germline CDR1 DFQATT, CDR2 SNEGSKA (reference sequence). The CDR3 loop spans 14 amino acids.

This clonotype was detected a few times. This chain joins TRBV20-1 and TRBJ1-1; TRBD1 might be the D (5 bases). This CDR3 has 13 residues. V gave up 6 bases and J gave up 1 base, with 12 bases separating them. CDR1 is DFQATT and CDR2 is SNEGSKA in the germline V gene (reference sequence). CDR3 coding DNA: TGCAGTGCCGGAGGGGTCGGGAACACTGAAGCTTTCTTT. Its translation: CSAGGVGNTEAFF.

In this sample, this clonotype turned up a few times. The rearrangement links TRBV29-1 to TRBJ2-1; 7 bases are shared with TRBD2. Germline V lookup: CDR1 SQVTM, CDR2 ANQGSEA. V shed 6 bases, J shed 3 bases, and the junction held 14 bases outside the gene matches. The CDR3 runs to 16 residues. This CDR3 reads CSVFSVAGDFYNEQFF. CDR3 sequence (DNA): TGCAGCGTCTTCTCGGTGGCGGGGGACTTCTACAATGAGCAGTTCTTC.

There are a few counts of this clonotype. J is TRBJ2-7 and V is TRBV6-1; 11 bases map to TRBD1. The CDR3 loop spans 14 amino acids. The germline CDR1 and CDR2 sequences are MNHNS and SASEGT. V shed 6 bases and J 0 bases; nucleotides not matched to a gene: 1. The CDR3 sequence: CASRDRGHSYEQYF. As DNA, the CDR3 is TGTGCCAGCAGGGACAGGGGGCACTCCTACGAGCAGTACTTC.

The chain links TRBV5-8 to TRBJ2-1, with D unresolved. This CDR3 has 16 residues. The V and J ends lost 2 bases and 3 bases respectively, with 15 bases between them. Germline lookup yields CDR1 SGHTS and CDR2 YDEGEE. CDR3 sequence: CASSLSGPWGYNEQFF. CDR3 sequence (DNA): TGTGCCAGCAGCTTAAGTGGCCCGTGGGGCTACAATGAGCAGTTCTTC.

The rearrangement uses TRBV10-2 and TRBJ2-5; tentatively, D is TRBD2 (6 bases). CDR1 and CDR2 from the germline V gene are WSHSY and SAAADI. The CDR3 has 14 residues. Trimming shortened V by 6 bases and J by 2 bases, and 13 bases separated the two germline ends. CDR3 DNA sequence: TGCGCCAGCAGGAAGGGACTGCAACAAGAGACCCAGTACTTC. Protein product: CASRKGLQQETQYF.

The sample holds a few counts of this clonotype. The rearrangement joins TRBV29-1 to TRBJ2-6; no firm D call. The CDR3 sequence is 15 residues long. Trimming shortened V by 6 bases and J by 0 bases, and 12 bases separated the two germline ends. From germline, CDR1 is SQVTM and CDR2 ANQGSEA. CDR3 nucleotide sequence: TGCAGCGTCCTCGGTGGGGTCTCTGGGGCCAACGTCCTGACTTTC. Translation gives CSVLGGVSGANVLTF.

This clonotype was picked up a small number of times. The chain has TRBV25-1 and TRBJ2-1; D is unclear. This CDR3 spans 11 amino acids. In germline, CDR1 is MGHDK, CDR2 SYGVNS. Trimming took off 7 bases at V and 10 bases at J, with 11 bases between the two ends. DNA of the CDR3: TGTGCCAGCAAGTTGGAATCCGAGCAGTTCTTC. Protein product: CASKLESEQFF.

The chain is built from TRBV5-1 and TRBJ2-5; D gene ambiguous. The CDR3 has 11 residues. From germline, CDR1 is SGHRS and CDR2 YFSETQ. The V gene lost 4 bases and the J gene lost 7 bases, with 8 bases spanning the gap. Written as DNA, the CDR3 is TGCGCCAGCAGCATCGAAGGGACCCAGTACTTC. Translating gives CASSIEGTQYF.

The chain is built from TRBV4-2 and TRBJ2-7; 12 bases fit TRBD2. Germline CDR1 reads LGHNA; CDR2 reads YNFKEQ. The CDR3 runs to 18 residues. With V trimmed by 1 base and J by 2 bases, 9 bases remained unmatched. The CDR3 bases are TGTGCCAGCAGCCAAGGGACTAGCGGGGCCCTAGGCCCCTACGAGCAGTACTTC. As protein: CASSQGTSGALGPYEQYF.

CDR3 nucleotide sequence: TGCGCCAGCAGCCACCGACTAGCGGCTTCCTACAATGAGCAGTTCTTC. Amino acids: CASSHRLAASYNEQFF. The V and J genes are TRBV4-1 and TRBJ2-1; 9 nucleotides match TRBD2. The CDR3 has 16 amino acids. In germline, CDR1 is MGHRA, CDR2 YSYEKL. V lost 3 bases, J lost 1 base, and 4 bases stayed unmatched.

The sample holds a few counts of this clonotype. V is TRBV5-1 and J is TRBJ1-5; no firm D call. The CDR3 loop spans 13 amino acids. Trimming took off 5 bases at V and 5 bases at J, with 11 bases between the two ends. The germline gives CDR1 SGHRS, CDR2 YFSETQ. The CDR3 nucleotides read TGCGCCAGCAGAGGACGAGAAGATCAGCCCCAGCATTTT. Its translation: CASRGREDQPQHF. Full variable domain (remainder filled in from reference TRBV5-1 and TRBJ1-5): KAGVTQTPRYLIKTRGQQVTLSCSPISGHRSVSWYQQTPGQGLQFLFEYFSETQRNKGNFPGRFSGRQFSNSRSEMNVSTLELGDSALYLCASRGREDQPQHFGDGTRLSIL.

The V and J genes are TRBV19 and TRBJ2-1; TRBD2 matches at 7 bases. The CDR3 has 16 residues. Germline V gene lookup returns CDR1 LNHDA and CDR2 SQIVND (reference sequence). The ends lost 4 bases at V and 7 bases at J; junction bases unmatched: 13. For the CDR3, the DNA is TGTGCCAGTAGTAGGGCCGGGACTACCGATGGTAATGAGCAGTTCTTC. Translated: CASSRAGTTDGNEQFF.

The chain has TRBV14 and TRBJ2-2, with a possible D match to TRBD1 (6 bases). Trimming pared 3 bases from V and 7 bases from J, leaving 15 bases between. CDR3 length: 15 residues. Germline lookup yields CDR1 SGHDN and CDR2 FVKESK. CDR3 coding DNA: TGTGCCAGCAGCCAGGACAGCAGGGACGGCGGGGAGCTGTTTTTT. It encodes CASSQDSRDGGELFF.

This clonotype was counted a few times. This rearrangement joins TRBV4-1 to TRBJ2-7; D remains ambiguous. The germline gives CDR1 MGHRA, CDR2 YSYEKL. This CDR3 is built from 13 residues. Between the trimmed V and J ends, which lost 1 base and 0 bases, there was a span of 4 bases. The CDR3 sequence is CASSQVLSYEQYF. In nucleotides, the CDR3 is TGCGCCAGCAGCCAAGTCCTCTCCTACGAGCAGTACTTC.

The rearrangement joins TRBV9 to TRBJ2-7, with D possibly being TRBD1 or TRBD2 (6 bases each). Germline CDR1 and CDR2: SGDLS and YYNGEE. The V end was cut by 3 bases, the J end by 2 bases, with 12 bases between. The CDR3 is 14 residues long. The CDR3 protein is CASSATGRTYEQYF. CDR3 coding DNA: TGTGCCAGCAGCGCTACAGGGAGGACCTACGAGCAGTACTTC.

The rearrangement joins TRBV18 to TRBJ2-3; no definite D call. This CDR3 spans 14 amino acids. Germline CDR1 reads KGHSH; CDR2 reads LQKENI. Trimming left V 1 base short and J 2 bases short, with 7 bases between. The CDR3 DNA sequence: TGTGCCAGCTCACCACTTCCTTCCACAGATACGCAGTATTTT. Its protein is CASSPLPSTDTQYF.

This clonotype was observed a few times. The chain couples TRBV4-2 to TRBJ2-2; D is uncertain. Trimming left V 1 base short and J 0 bases short, with 12 bases between. Germline V CDR1 and CDR2: LGHNA, YNFKEQ. CDR3 length: 17 amino acids. CDR3 region: CASSQGSAESNTGELFF. DNA of the CDR3: TGTGCCAGCAGCCAAGGTTCGGCGGAGTCGAACACCGGGGAGCTGTTTTTT.

The genes are TRBV25-1 and TRBJ2-2, with D tentatively TRBD1 or TRBD2 (6 bases each). Trimming stripped 6 bases from V and 8 bases from J, with 16 bases between. There are 14 residues in the CDR3. The germline V gene has CDR1 MGHDK and CDR2 SYGVNS. The CDR3 DNA reads as TGTGCCAGCAGATACTCGGGGGCGGGAGGGGAGCTGTTTTTT. The encoded protein is CASRYSGAGGELFF.

The chain couples TRBV20-1 to TRBJ1-2, with 8 bases lining up with TRBD1. The CDR3 is made up of 15 amino acids. Germline assignment: CDR1 DFQATT and CDR2 SNEGSKA (reference sequence). The V and J ends lost 4 bases and 8 bases, in that order; junction bases with no gene match: 15. The chain's CDR3 is CSATSSKDRVGGYTF. CDR3 coding DNA: TGCAGTGCTACCAGCTCGAAGGACAGGGTCGGAGGCTACACCTTC.

CDR3: CSVVIGGTGELFF. The CDR3, as DNA: TGCAGCGTTGTTATAGGGGGCACCGGGGAGCTGTTTTTT. The chain combines TRBV29-1 with TRBJ2-2; a weak D match, TRBD1 (6 bases). The germline gives CDR1 SQVTM, CDR2 ANQGSEA. This CDR3 comprises 13 residues. Deletions cut 4 bases from V and 4 bases from J, with 10 bases between.